A single sample is the source of the 14 T cell receptor beta chains below, sequenced in a study of breast tumors, draining lymph nodes, adjacent tissues. From the multiplex PCR reads, TCRdb called clonotypes with MiXCR, one entry per CDR3 protein. The sample lists 150,000 to 200,000 distinct CDR3 sequences; roughly a third were seen once. Axillary draining lymph nodes of breast cancer patients supplied the node samples. The sequencing input was axillary lymph node tissue. The source of these receptors is a female donor with breast cancer. Some clones in this sample may be carry-over from other donors' samples.

Turning to this clonotype: One junction end does not reproduce the germline sequence, and a read error may be involved. V and J are TRBV9 and TRBJ1-5; D is unresolved. Germline loops: CDR1 SGDLS, CDR2 YYNGEE. This CDR3 is built from 16 residues. The CDR3, as DNA: TGTGCCAGCAGCGTAGGGGGTAGCTCCTACAATGAGCCCCAGCATTTT. Protein product: CASSVGGSSYNEPQHF.

This clonotype was observed many times. V usage is TRBV7-8 and J usage is TRBJ1-5, with D tentatively TRBD1 (5 bases). Trimming cost V 6 bases and J 0 bases, with 12 bases left between them. The CDR3 totals 15 residues. The germline V gene has CDR1 SGHVS and CDR2 FQNEAQ. CDR3 protein: CASSSGHHSNQPQHF. CDR3 nucleotides: TGTGCCAGCAGTTCAGGACACCATAGCAATCAGCCCCAGCATTTT.

Concerning this clonotype itself: The germline gene is not matched at one end of the junction; a read error may be the cause. V is TRBV20-1 and J is TRBJ1-3; D perhaps matches TRBD1 (5 bases). The germline CDR1 and CDR2 sequences are DFQATT and SNEGSKA (reference sequence). This CDR3 contains 11 residues. CDR3 sequence: CSAPRGSTVYF. CDR3 DNA sequence: TGCAGTGCTCCCCGGGGGAGCACCGTATATTTT.

This clonotype was found a few times. The chain is built from TRBV9 and TRBJ2-4; no clear D gene. The CDR3 extends over 15 amino acids. Trimming cost V 1 base and J 0 bases, with 8 bases left between them. Germline V gives CDR1 SGDLS, CDR2 YYNGEE. The CDR3 nucleotides are TGTGCCAGCAGCGTAAATAGTCTAGCCAAAAACATTCAGTACTTC. The encoded protein is CASSVNSLAKNIQYF. Based on the CDR3 plus reference TRBV9 and TRBJ2-4, the full variable domain is DSGVTQTPKHLITATGQRVTLRCSPRSGDLSVYWYQQSLDQGLQFLIQYYNGEERAKGNILERFSAQQFPDLHSELNLSSLELGDSALYFCASSVNSLAKNIQYFGAGTRLSVL.

Many counts were recorded for this clonotype. The rearrangement links TRBV9 to TRBJ1-3; 8 nucleotides align to TRBD1. The germline CDR1 and CDR2 sequences are SGDLS and YYNGEE. The V and J ends lost 3 bases and 7 bases, in that order; junction bases with no gene match: 3. The CDR3 has 13 amino acids. CDR3 in DNA: TGTGCCAGCAGCGGTACAGGGGGGAACACCATATATTTT. Protein product: CASSGTGGNTIYF.

This clonotype was counted at least ten times. The rearrangement links TRBV5-4 to TRBJ2-7; 8 nucleotides align to TRBD1. Germline lookup yields CDR1 SGHNT and CDR2 YYREEE (reference sequence). V was clipped by 8 bases and J by 0 bases; unmatched bases: 4. The CDR3 loop spans 13 amino acids. The CDR3 nucleotides are TGTGCCAGTGCGACAGGGGACTCCTACGAGCAGTACTTC. Translation: CASATGDSYEQYF.

Many counts were recorded for this clonotype. This chain uses TRBV4-3 with TRBJ2-7; D might be TRBD2 (7 bases). V lost 1 base and J lost 1, with 11 bases in between. Germline V gives CDR1 LGHNA, CDR2 YSLEER. This CDR3 has 15 amino acids. Here the CDR3 DNA reads TGCGCCAGCAGCCAAGGGGGGGGGGCTTCCTACGAGCAGTACTTC. It encodes CASSQGGGASYEQYF.

Ten or more counts support this clonotype. This chain links TRBV20-1 with TRBJ2-5; 10 positions agree with TRBD2. The CDR3 is made up of 14 amino acids. The V and J ends lost 5 bases and 5 bases, in that order; junction bases with no gene match: 8. Germline values: CDR1 DFQATT, CDR2 SNEGSKA (reference sequence). This CDR3 reads CSALTSGVGETQYF. The DNA for the CDR3 is TGCAGTGCTCTTACTAGCGGGGTCGGTGAGACCCAGTACTTC.

J is TRBJ2-1 and V is TRBV3-1; the D is unclear. Trimming took 6 bases from V and 5 from J, leaving 11 bases between them. Germline loops: CDR1 LGHDT, CDR2 YNNKEL (reference sequence). This CDR3 has 13 amino acids. The CDR3 loop reads CASRGAAHNEQFF. CDR3 coding DNA: TGTGCCAGCAGGGGCGCGGCCCACAATGAGCAGTTCTTC.

This rearrangement joins TRBV11-2 to TRBJ1-2, with TRBD1 matching over 9 bases. This CDR3 contains 14 residues. The germline CDR1 and CDR2 sequences are SGHAT and FQNNGV. After removal of 5 bases from V and 4 bases from J, the junction contained 5 bases not matched to a gene. CDR3 sequence reads: CASSLGDRVYGYTF. DNA of the CDR3: TGTGCCAGCAGCCTGGGGGACAGGGTCTATGGCTACACCTTC.

This clonotype was observed at least ten times. CDR3 nucleotide sequence: TGCAGTGCTAGCGGGAGGCCGAACACCGGGGAGCTGTTTTTT. This encodes CSASGRPNTGELFF. The chain links TRBV20-1 to TRBJ2-2; 7 bases agree with TRBD2. There are 14 residues in the CDR3. V lost 3 bases and J lost 0; bases outside the gene matches: 1. Germline loops: CDR1 DFQATT, CDR2 SNEGSKA (reference sequence).

This clonotype was found a few times. This chain joins TRBV9 and TRBJ1-1; D unresolved. The CDR3 is 13 amino acids. V was clipped by 0 bases and J by 5 bases, with 8 bases between them. Germline-derived CDR1 and CDR2 are SGDLS and YYNGEE. The CDR3, as DNA: TGTGCCAGCAGCGTAGAATTGAGGACTGAAGCTTTCTTT. This gives the protein CASSVELRTEAFF.

In this sample, this clonotype turned up a few times. The V and J genes are TRBV6-2 or TRBV6-3 and TRBJ2-7; D is possibly TRBD2 (6 bases). Trimming pared 2 bases from V and 2 bases from J, leaving 10 bases between. Germline assignment: CDR1 MNHEY and CDR2 SVGEGT. This CDR3 has 14 residues. The CDR3 DNA reads TGTGCCAGCAGTTACCGGAGGGCCCCCTACGAGCAGTACTTC. Translated, it gives CASSYRRAPYEQYF.

Regarding this clonotype: This clone may be a read error of a much larger clone one base away. The chain carries TRBV20-1 and TRBJ2-1, with D perhaps matching TRBD2 (7 bases). CDR3 size: 14 residues. Per the germline V gene, CDR1 is DFQATT and CDR2 is SNEGSKA (reference sequence). The DNA of the CDR3 is TGCAGTGCTCGTAGGGGGGGCGGGTACACTGAGCAGTTCTTC. It yields the protein CSARRGGGYTEQFF.